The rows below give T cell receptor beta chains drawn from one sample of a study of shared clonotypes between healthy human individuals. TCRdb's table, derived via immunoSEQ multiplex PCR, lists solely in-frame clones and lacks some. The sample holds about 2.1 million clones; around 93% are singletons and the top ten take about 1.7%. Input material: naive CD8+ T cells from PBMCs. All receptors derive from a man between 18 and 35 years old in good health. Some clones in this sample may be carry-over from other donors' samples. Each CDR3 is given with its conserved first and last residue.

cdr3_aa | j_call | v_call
CASSLSRGGLYEQYF | TRBJ2-7 | TRBV27
CASDLSYNEQFF | TRBJ2-1 | TRBV7-9
CASSSGWSEAFF | TRBJ1-1 | TRBV7-9
CASSTRASTREAFF | TRBJ1-1 | TRBV19
CASSPGTGWDEQYF | TRBJ2-7 | TRBV4-1
CATSRGGNLNEKLFF | TRBJ1-4 | TRBV15
CASSLDLYEQYF | TRBJ2-7 | TRBV5-4
CASSWRGTSVAYEQYF | TRBJ2-7 | TRBV27
CASSSRTSVTDTQYF | TRBJ2-3 | TRBV7-8
CASSEVFSGRTPTYGYTF | TRBJ1-2 | TRBV2
CASSEAWSLSRGTQYF | TRBJ2-5 | TRBV2
CASSTGPSEQYF | TRBJ2-7 | TRBV9
CASSVAKDRPNTGELFF | TRBJ2-2 | TRBV9
CASRPTGVYEQYF | TRBJ2-7 | TRBV27
CASSAVGGSSYNEQFF | TRBJ2-1 | TRBV6-4
CASRGTSSYEQYF | TRBJ2-7 | TRBV27
CAITQGETEQFF | TRBJ2-1 | TRBV10-3
CATSRDLGLAGGTDTQYF | TRBJ2-3 | TRBV15
CASSSRRDASTDTQYF | TRBJ2-3 | TRBV7-9
CASSLALQELNTEAFF | TRBJ1-1 | TRBV13
CASSATVYEQYF | TRBJ2-7 | TRBV7-9
CAWFPDRWDRGYTF | TRBJ1-2 | TRBV30
CASSVGQGAYEQYF | TRBJ2-7 | TRBV9
CSVEDPKMVGNYGYTF | TRBJ1-2 | TRBV29-1
CASSLGGPEAFF | TRBJ1-1 | TRBV5-6
CASSPWDAAEAFF | TRBJ1-1 | TRBV27
CASSPPSGTGLGEQYF | TRBJ2-7 | TRBV27
CASNNRPRDTDTQYF | TRBJ2-3 | TRBV11-2
CASSLASGGLAKNIQYF | TRBJ2-4 | TRBV5-1
CASDERGSGNEQFF | TRBJ2-1 | TRBV9
CASSLIESGELFF | TRBJ2-2 | TRBV28
CASSGGNEQFF | TRBJ2-1 | TRBV6-5
CASSHSWTRQNEQYF | TRBJ2-7 | TRBV28
CATSRDWVSGSNQPQHF | TRBJ1-5 | TRBV15
CASSSRSGVAGDRETQYF | TRBJ2-5 | TRBV9
CASSVVSAGTTDTQYF | TRBJ2-3 | TRBV9
CASSRGWAGELFF | TRBJ2-2 | TRBV7-6
CASSVPVNTEAFF | TRBJ1-1 | TRBV2
CASSTGRYQPQHF | TRBJ1-5 | TRBV19
CASSESVYSNQPQHF | TRBJ1-5 | TRBV6-1
CSAYTALTGELFF | TRBJ2-2 | TRBV29-1
CSVGRSYEQFF | TRBJ2-1 | TRBV29-1
CASSPGTGVHEQYF | TRBJ2-7 | TRBV5-6
CASSLAGPNEQFF | TRBJ2-1 | TRBV5-1
CASSSRTSGSGSARNEQFF | TRBJ2-1 | TRBV7-9